Listed below are T cell receptor beta chains from one sample, sequenced in a study of T cell responses to AZD1222 COVID-19 vaccine. Repertoires were generated with immunoSEQ multiplex PCR, while TCRdb's copy carries only in-frame clones and drops some. Here the sample spans 100,000 to 110,000 clones, around 90% being singletons. The material sequenced was peripheral blood, taken on day 0 of AZD1222 vaccination. The receptor source for this set is an adult in good health. Both conserved end residues are part of each CDR3. The order of the fields is J gene, D gene, clone size, V gene, CDR3 protein, CDR3 DNA. The D gene is left open where the match is weak. Rows may omit the clone size; those that give it use once, few, many or a size class.

>TRBJ2-5|.|.|TRBV5-1
CASSSTGQETQYF
TGCGCCAGCAGCTCGACAGGCCAAGAGACCCAGTACTTC
>TRBJ2-7|.|once|TRBV5-4
CASSLKGYEQYF
TGTGCCAGCAGCTTGAAAGGCTACGAGCAGTACTTC
>TRBJ2-1|.|.|TRBV20-1
CSASAWNEQFF
TGCAGTGCTAGTGCGTGGAATGAGCAGTTCTTC
>TRBJ1-1|.|.|TRBV5-1
CASSFSFKQGKITEAFF
TGCGCCAGCAGCTTCTCCTTTAAACAGGGAAAGATAACTGAAGCTTTCTTT
>TRBJ2-3|.|once|TRBV7-2
CASILSQGTDTQYF
TGTGCCAGCATCCTCAGCCAGGGGACAGATACGCAGTATTTT
>TRBJ2-7|TRBD2|.|TRBV27
CASRPGTSGSGEQYF
TGTGCCAGCAGGCCCGGGACTAGCGGGAGCGGCGAGCAGTACTTC
>TRBJ2-7|TRBD2|.|TRBV11-2
CASSLGAGGPYEQYF
TGTGCCAGCAGCTTAGGAGCGGGAGGGCCTTACGAGCAGTACTTC
>TRBJ1-2|.|.|TRBV6-6
CASSKAPGGAYTF
TGTGCCAGCAGTAAGGCGCCCGGGGGAGCTTACACCTTC
>TRBJ2-3|TRBD2|.|TRBV6-5
CATGTSGRGTDTQYF
TGTGCCACCGGGACTAGCGGGAGAGGGACAGATACGCAGTATTTT
>TRBJ1-4|.|.|TRBV28
CASSLYGWNEKLFF
TGTGCCAGCAGTTTATACGGGTGGAATGAAAAACTGTTTTTT
>TRBJ2-1|TRBD2|.|TRBV12-3/TRBV12-4
CASSLGLASEQFF
TGTGCCAGCAGTTTAGGACTAGCTAGTGAGCAGTTCTTC
>TRBJ2-7|.|.|TRBV27
CASSLVHGEQYF
TGTGCCAGCAGTTTGGTTCACGGTGAGCAGTACTTC
>TRBJ1-4|.|.|TRBV2
CASSVRGSALFF
TGTGCCAGCAGTGTAAGGGGTTCGGCACTGTTTTTT
>TRBJ2-3|TRBD2|.|TRBV5-1
CASSTTSGSADTQYF
TGCGCCAGCAGCACGACTAGCGGGAGTGCAGATACGCAGTATTTT
>TRBJ2-3|.|once|TRBV5-1
CASTTDVATDTQYF
TGCGCCAGCACCACGGACGTCGCCACAGATACGCAGTATTTT
>TRBJ1-1|.|.|TRBV13
CASSLGPRRGVTEAFF
TGTGCCAGCAGCTTAGGGCCGCGACGTGGTGTCACTGAAGCTTTCTTT
>TRBJ2-7|.|.|TRBV2
CASASGAGGEQYF
TGTGCCAGCGCCTCCGGTGCAGGAGGGGAGCAGTACTTC
>TRBJ2-7|TRBD1|.|TRBV5-1
CASSYGQGAGEQYF
TGCGCCAGCAGCTATGGACAGGGGGCGGGTGAGCAGTACTTC
>TRBJ1-2|.|.|TRBV6-1
CASSEQGANYGYTF
TGTGCCAGCAGTGAACAGGGAGCTAACTATGGCTACACCTTC
>TRBJ2-7|.|.|TRBV19
CASSRGIFRAEQYF
TGTGCCAGTAGTAGGGGGATTTTTCGGGCCGAGCAGTACTTC
>TRBJ2-7|TRBD2|.|TRBV30
CAWSWREGRDEQYF
TGTGCCTGGAGTTGGCGGGAGGGCCGCGACGAGCAGTACTTC
>TRBJ1-1|TRBD1|.|TRBV7-2
CASSLIDRATEAFF
TGTGCCAGCAGCTTAATCGACAGGGCCACTGAAGCTTTCTTT
>TRBJ1-5|.|.|TRBV15
CATSMEQISNQPQHF
TGTGCCACCAGCATGGAACAGATTAGCAATCAGCCCCAGCATTTT
>TRBJ1-1|.|.|TRBV11-2
CASSLEGGTEAFF
TGTGCCAGCAGCTTGGAGGGAGGCACTGAAGCTTTCTTT
>TRBJ2-1|.|.|TRBV7-9
CASSLAGWVGEQFF
TGTGCCAGCAGCTTGGCGGGCTGGGTGGGGGAGCAGTTCTTC
>TRBJ1-5|.|.|TRBV5-8
CASSPRRGYQPQHF
TGTGCCAGCAGCCCCCGGAGAGGGTATCAGCCCCAGCATTTT
>TRBJ1-1|.|.|TRBV5-1
CASSPGNFQGEAFF
TGCGCCAGCAGCCCAGGAAATTTCCAGGGGGAAGCTTTCTTT
>TRBJ2-6|.|.|TRBV28
CASSHGDSGANVLTF
TGTGCCAGCAGTCATGGAGACTCTGGGGCCAACGTCCTGACTTTC
>TRBJ1-1|.|.|TRBV6-6
CASSYNARTEAFF
TGTGCCAGCAGTTATAACGCCCGCACTGAAGCTTTCTTT
>TRBJ2-5|TRBD2|once|TRBV28
CASSLFPRGGTQYF
TGTGCCAGCAGTTTATTTCCCCGGGGGGGGACCCAGTACTTC
>TRBJ2-7|TRBD2|.|TRBV27
CASSSKAGGAYEQYF
TGTGCCAGCAGTTCGAAAGCGGGAGGGGCCTACGAGCAGTACTTC
>TRBJ1-1|.|.|TRBV5-1
CASSANTGRNTEAFF
TGCGCCAGCAGCGCGAATACAGGTAGGAACACTGAAGCTTTCTTT
>TRBJ2-7|.|.|TRBV6-5
CASSYSGSTYEQYF
TGTGCCAGCAGTTACTCGGGCAGCACCTACGAGCAGTACTTC
>TRBJ1-6|.|few|TRBV28
CASRPLRPYNSPLHF
TGTGCCAGCAGACCACTTAGGCCCTATAATTCACCCCTCCACTTT
>TRBJ2-3|.|.|TRBV7-3
CASSSSPLAASTDTQYF
TGTGCCAGCAGCTCCAGCCCCTTAGCAGCTAGCACAGATACGCAGTATTTT